This passage covers 8 T cell receptor beta chains from one sample sequenced in a study of T cells in Graves' hyperthyroidism and ophthalmopathy. Amplification targeted TCR beta CDR3 regions from RNA transcripts. First-round RT-PCR targeting the TCR CDR3 was performed with the HTBI primer set. A single record per CDR3 protein comes from TCRdb applying MiXCR to the multiplex PCR reads. The sample contains 350,000 to 400,000 distinct CDR3 sequences, approximately 18% of which appear only once. Source material: blood. The receptors shown here come from a young man with Graves' ophthalmopathy.

This clonotype was recorded many times. The rearrangement uses TRBV11-3 and TRBJ2-2; D might be TRBD1 or TRBD2, each matching 5 bases. From germline, CDR1 is SGHNT and CDR2 YENEEA. The CDR3 totals 15 residues. Trimming pared 7 bases from V and 5 bases from J, leaving 17 bases between. CDR3: CASTMGTSETGELFF. For the CDR3, the DNA is TGTGCCAGCACCATGGGGACCTCGGAAACCGGGGAGCTGTTTTTT. Variable domain in full (rest from reference TRBV11-3 and TRBJ2-2): EAGVVQSPRYKIIEKKQPVAFWCNPISGHNTLYWYLQNLGQGPELLIRYENEEAVDDSQLPKDRFSAERLKGVDSTLKIQPAELGDSAVYLCASTMGTSETGELFFGEGSRLTVL.

This clonotype was observed at least ten times. The rearrangement uses TRBV7-2 and TRBJ2-2; 8 positions agree with TRBD2. The CDR3 totals 13 residues. Looked up from germline, CDR1 is SGHTA and CDR2 is FQGNSA. V lost 5 bases to trimming and J lost 7 bases; unmatched junction nucleotides: 3. The CDR3 DNA reads TGTGCCAGCAGCCGGGGACTAGTCGGGGAGCTGTTTTTT. It specifies CASSRGLVGELFF.

The chain joins TRBV11-2 to TRBJ2-1; D tentatively reads TRBD1 or TRBD2 (5 bases each). In germline, CDR1 is SGHAT, CDR2 FQNNGV. There are 12 residues in the CDR3. V was pared by 5 bases and J by 10 bases, with 12 bases between. The DNA for the CDR3 is TGTGCCAGCAGCCTGGGATGGGGGGAGCAGTTCTTC. This sequence encodes CASSLGWGEQFF.

This chain links TRBV6-1 with TRBJ2-7, with D perhaps matching TRBD1 or TRBD2 (5 bases each). Per the germline V gene, CDR1 is MNHNS and CDR2 is SASEGT. The CDR3 length is 11 residues. The V and J ends lost 10 bases and 6 bases respectively, with 13 bases between them. CDR3 loop: CATVGGTEQYF. The CDR3 region has the DNA TGTGCCACGGTTGGGGGTACCGAGCAGTACTTC.

This clonotype was recorded a few times. V gene TRBV3-1 combines with J gene TRBJ2-1, with D uncertain. CDR1 LGHDT and CDR2 YNNKEL come from the germline V gene (reference sequence). The CDR3 runs 15 residues. Between the trimmed V and J ends, which lost 0 bases and 5 bases, there was a span of 11 bases. DNA of the CDR3: TGTGCCAGCAGCCAAGATCACGGACCTGACAATGAGCAGTTCTTC. This sequence encodes CASSQDHGPDNEQFF.

This clonotype was seen ten or more times. The chain combines TRBV28 with TRBJ1-5, with 9 positions matching TRBD1. Germline-derived CDR1 and CDR2 are MDHEN and SYDVKM. J lost 3 bases, V lost 4 bases, and 10 bases had no gene match. The CDR3 is 17 amino acids. In DNA, the CDR3 is TGTGCCAGCAGTTACAGCCGGGACAGGGTCTTCAATCAGCCCCAGCATTTT. Its protein product is CASSYSRDRVFNQPQHF.

In its sample, this clonotype was seen many times. V is TRBV12-3 or TRBV12-4 and J is TRBJ1-5, with D possibly TRBD1 on 6 matching bases. There are 14 residues in the CDR3. Trimming took off 6 bases at V and 9 bases at J, with 18 bases between the two ends. The CDR3 loop reads CASSPDSPLRPQHF. DNA for the CDR3: TGTGCCAGCAGCCCGGACAGCCCTTTGAGGCCCCAGCATTTT.

In this sample, this clonotype turned up many times. This chain connects TRBV7-8 to TRBJ1-1, with D unclear. The V and J ends lost 5 bases and 2 bases respectively, with 12 bases between them. Germline assignment: CDR1 SGHVS and CDR2 FQNEAQ. The CDR3 contains 14 residues. The CDR3: CASSEVILNTEAFF. The CDR3, as DNA: TGTGCCAGCAGCGAGGTCATTCTTAACACTGAAGCTTTCTTT.